The 29 T cell receptor beta chains below were found in one sample sequenced in a study of T cells in Graves' hyperthyroidism and ophthalmopathy. RNA transcripts served as the template for amplifying TCR beta CDR3 regions. Primed by the HTBI set, a first-round RT-PCR was run on the TCR CDR3. TCRdb re-called the multiplex PCR reads through MiXCR, storing one row per CDR3 protein. In the table there are around 620,000 distinct CDR3 sequences, approximately 15% of which are singletons. What was sequenced was blood. These receptors all stem from a woman younger than 30 with Graves' ophthalmopathy.

This chain links TRBV9 with TRBJ2-1, with 10 bases aligning to TRBD2. The V gene's germline CDR1 is SGDLS and CDR2 YYNGEE. Trimming cost V 4 bases and J 8 bases; bases outside gene matches: 12. The length of the CDR3 is 16 residues. CDR3 in amino acids: CASSPRLAGAQDEQFF. DNA for the CDR3: TGTGCCAGCAGCCCCCGGCTAGCGGGAGCTCAGGATGAGCAGTTCTTC.

This clonotype has more than one count but fewer than ten. This chain uses TRBV4-1 with TRBJ1-2; 12 nucleotides match TRBD1. Germline CDR1 reads MGHRA; CDR2 reads YSYEKL. J was trimmed by 1 base and V by 4 bases; bases with no gene match: 10. The CDR3 sequence is 18 residues long. The CDR3 is CASSRPGTGGPLNYGYTF. The CDR3 DNA sequence: TGCGCCAGCAGCCGTCCCGGGACAGGGGGCCCCCTTAACTATGGCTACACCTTC.

This rearrangement joins TRBV6-1 to TRBJ1-5, with D perhaps TRBD1 (6 bases). This CDR3 region has 15 residues. Trimming shortened V by 6 bases and J by 2 bases, and 14 bases separated the two germline ends. Germline V gives CDR1 MNHNS, CDR2 SASEGT. CDR3 region: CASRALTGGNQPQHF. The CDR3 nucleotides are TGTGCCAGCAGAGCCCTGACAGGAGGCAATCAGCCCCAGCATTTT.

This clonotype was recorded at least ten times. The V gene is TRBV7-9, the J gene TRBJ2-5, with a weak D call TRBD2 (6 bases). Trimming removed 5 bases from V and 7 bases from J, with 17 bases in between. Germline CDR1 SEHNR, CDR2 FQNEAQ (reference sequence). The CDR3 contains 14 residues. CDR3 bases: TGTGCCAGCAGCCACGCGGGGTCCGCGGGGACCCAGTACTTC. Translating gives CASSHAGSAGTQYF.

This clonotype was counted at least ten times. The V call is TRBV2, the J call TRBJ2-3; D unresolved. In germline, CDR1 is SNHLY, CDR2 FYNNEI. V was pared by 8 bases and J by 6 bases, with 9 bases between. The CDR3 contains 11 residues. The CDR3 spells CASRETDTQYF. For the CDR3, the DNA is TGTGCCAGCCGAGAGACCGATACGCAGTATTTT.

This clonotype was observed at least ten times. This chain connects TRBV2 to TRBJ2-5; no reliable D call. Germline-derived CDR1 and CDR2 are SNHLY and FYNNEI. V lost 6 bases and J 5 bases, leaving 10 bases between the germline ends. CDR3 size: 12 residues. CDR3 DNA: TGTGCCAGCAGAGACTTGGGCGAGACCCAGTACTTC. Amino acids: CASRDLGETQYF.

The table lists this clonotype with many counts. This chain connects TRBV20-1 to TRBJ2-7; D may be TRBD1 (6 bases). V lost 2 bases to trimming and J lost 2 bases, with 13 bases between them. Per the germline V gene, CDR1 is DFQATT and CDR2 is SNEGSKA (reference sequence). This CDR3 is 14 amino acids long. The CDR3 nucleotides read TGCAGTGCTAGACCCCGTGGGGGCCCCTACGAGCAGTACTTC. This sequence encodes CSARPRGGPYEQYF.

This clonotype was detected a few times. This chain links TRBV5-6 with TRBJ2-1, with D possibly TRBD1 on 6 matching bases. CDR1 and CDR2 from the germline V gene are SGHDT and YYEEEE. This CDR3 contains 13 residues. V lost 5 bases and J 13 bases, leaving 19 bases between the germline ends. For the CDR3, the DNA is TGTGCCAGCAGTTCCCTAGGGGGAACCAGCCAGTTCTTC. Translated: CASSSLGGTSQFF.

This clonotype was picked up a small number of times. V usage is TRBV13 and J usage is TRBJ2-1; 7 nucleotides line up with TRBD2. CDR1 and CDR2 (germline): PRHDT, FYEKMQ (reference sequence). V lost 2 bases, J lost 1 base, and 5 bases stayed unmatched. The CDR3 length is 16 residues. CDR3 in amino acids: CASSLMRGGSYNEQFF. The DNA of the CDR3 is TGTGCCAGCAGCTTAATGAGGGGAGGGTCCTACAATGAGCAGTTCTTC.

There are many counts of this clonotype. The V and J genes are TRBV28 and TRBJ2-7; D possibly uses TRBD1 or TRBD2 (5 bases each). V lost 7 bases and J 3 bases, leaving 13 bases between the germline ends. The germline V gene has CDR1 MDHEN and CDR2 SYDVKM. The CDR3 extends over 13 amino acids. The CDR3: CASISGSRYEQYF. CDR3 nucleotide sequence: TGTGCCAGCATCTCAGGGAGCCGCTACGAGCAGTACTTC.

This rearrangement joins TRBV4-3 to TRBJ1-5, with D unclear. The V gene lost 0 bases and the J gene lost 3 bases, with 21 bases spanning the gap. CDR3 length: 19 amino acids. Germline CDR1 LGHNA, CDR2 YSLEER. The CDR3 region is CASSQDHPNRADPNQPQHF. The CDR3 region has the DNA TGCGCCAGCAGCCAAGATCATCCTAACCGGGCGGACCCCAATCAGCCCCAGCATTTT.

This clonotype has only a few counts. The genes are TRBV29-1 and TRBJ1-1, with D tentatively TRBD1 (6 bases). Trimming shortened V by 4 bases and J by 0 bases, and 9 bases separated the two germline ends. CDR1 and CDR2 from the germline V gene are SQVTM and ANQGSEA. This CDR3 region has 13 residues. The CDR3 coding sequence is TGCAGCGTTGGGGGGGCGTTGAACACTGAAGCTTTCTTT. Translated, it gives CSVGGALNTEAFF.

This clonotype has only a few counts. This rearrangement joins TRBV7-2 to TRBJ1-2, with 7 bases identical to TRBD1. Unmatched junction bases numbered 6, after V lost 1 base and J lost 4 bases. There are 15 residues in the CDR3. Germline V lookup: CDR1 SGHTA, CDR2 FQGNSA. The CDR3 bases are TGTGCCAGCAGCTTAGGACAGGGCCCCATCTATGGCTACACCTTC. It codes for CASSLGQGPIYGYTF.

This clonotype was seen a handful of times. The chain carries TRBV20-1 and TRBJ1-5, with 8 bases fitting TRBD1. The trim removed 3 bases at V and 4 bases at J, leaving 5 bases unmatched. This CDR3 is built from 14 residues. Germline CDR1 is DFQATT and CDR2 is SNEGSKA (reference sequence). In nucleotides, the CDR3 is TGCAGTGCTAGCCGGACAGGGAGTAATCAGCCCCAGCATTTT. Its translation is CSASRTGSNQPQHF.

This rearrangement joins TRBV20-1 to TRBJ1-1; D perhaps matches TRBD1 (5 bases). The CDR3 runs to 11 residues. V lost 1 base and J 7 bases, leaving 7 bases between the germline ends. Germline-derived CDR1 and CDR2 are DFQATT and SNEGSKA (reference sequence). CDR3 amino acids: CSARGGVEAFF. Here the CDR3 DNA reads TGCAGTGCTAGAGGGGGGGTTGAAGCTTTCTTT.

This clonotype occurred many times. V gene TRBV6-1 combines with J gene TRBJ2-7; TRBD2 aligns across 10 bases. The CDR3 is 16 amino acids. The germline V gene encodes CDR1 MNHNS and CDR2 SASEGT. V was pared by 3 bases and J by 1 base, with 6 bases of the junction left unmatched. CDR3 nucleotides: TGTGCCAGCAGTGAGGCTAGCGGGAGACCGTCCTACGAGCAGTACTTC. It codes for CASSEASGRPSYEQYF.

The chain recombines TRBV2 with TRBJ2-7, with D possibly being TRBD1 (5 bases). This CDR3 contains 14 residues. Germline V gene lookup returns CDR1 SNHLY and CDR2 FYNNEI. V was cut by 2 bases and J by 4 bases, with 12 bases left in between. The CDR3 DNA reads as TGTGCCAGCAGTGAACTGGGGCCGAGTTACGAGCAGTACTTC. Translation gives CASSELGPSYEQYF. Using reference TRBV2 and TRBJ2-7 for the parts outside the CDR3, the full variable domain is EPEVTQTPSHQVTQMGQEVILRCVPISNHLYFYWYRQILGQKVEFLVSFYNNEISEKSEIFDDQFSVERPDGSNFTLKIRSTKLEDSAMYFCASSELGPSYEQYFGPGTRLTVT.

This clonotype was observed a handful of times. The V gene is TRBV18, the J gene TRBJ1-5; no firm D call. This CDR3 has 15 amino acids. Germline CDR1 KGHSH, CDR2 LQKENI. Between the trimmed V and J ends, which lost 4 bases and 4 bases, there was a span of 14 bases. The CDR3 sequence: CASSHRPSGNQPQHF. CDR3 in DNA: TGTGCCAGCTCACATCGGCCCAGCGGTAATCAGCCCCAGCATTTT.

This clonotype was picked up many times. The chain joins TRBV5-1 to TRBJ2-5; 12 bases match TRBD2. CDR1 and CDR2 (germline): SGHRS, YFSETQ. There are 16 residues in the CDR3. Losses at the gene ends were 3 bases for V and 5 bases for J; bases not matched to a gene: 8. CDR3 loop: CASSYRLAGDRETQYF. The CDR3 DNA is TGCGCCAGCAGCTATAGACTAGCGGGAGATCGGGAGACCCAGTACTTC. The variable domain in full, completed from reference TRBV5-1 and TRBJ2-5, reads KAGVTQTPRYLIKTRGQQVTLSCSPISGHRSVSWYQQTPGQGLQFLFEYFSETQRNKGNFPGRFSGRQFSNSRSEMNVSTLELGDSALYLCASSYRLAGDRETQYFGPGTRLLVL.

This clonotype was counted at least ten times. The V gene is TRBV24-1, the J gene TRBJ2-1; no reliable D call. V was cut by 1 base and J by 6 bases, with 6 bases left in between. The CDR3 sequence is 13 residues long. CDR1 is KGHDR, CDR2 SFDVKD, per germline. In DNA, the CDR3 is TGTGCCACCAGTGATTTTCGGGCCAATGAGCAGTTCTTC. Protein sequence: CATSDFRANEQFF.

The sample holds a few counts of this clonotype. Just one base apart from a much larger clone, this may be a read error. CDR3 bases: TGTGCCAGCAGCTGGGCTAGCGGGGGTGAGGAGGCCCAGTACTTC. Its translation: CASSWASGGEEAQYF. The J gene is TRBJ2-5, the V gene TRBV7-9, with TRBD2 matching over 10 bases. The trim removed 4 bases at V and 9 bases at J, leaving 11 bases unmatched. This CDR3 has 15 residues. Per the germline V gene, CDR1 is SEHNR and CDR2 is FQNEAQ (reference sequence).

The table lists this clonotype with many counts. The chain employs TRBV2 and TRBJ2-7, with 7 positions matching TRBD1. Germline assignment: CDR1 SNHLY and CDR2 FYNNEI. J gave up 6 bases and V 5 bases, and 4 bases lay outside the gene matches. This CDR3 region has 12 residues. The CDR3 is CASSLTGAEQYF. The CDR3 bases are TGTGCCAGCAGTCTAACAGGGGCCGAGCAGTACTTC.

This clonotype was seen many times. The rearrangement links TRBV2 to TRBJ2-1; a possible D gene is TRBD2 (5 bases). Trimming took off 1 base at V and 4 bases at J, with 14 bases between the two ends. The CDR3 contains 16 residues. Per the germline V gene, CDR1 is SNHLY and CDR2 is FYNNEI. The CDR3 DNA reads TGTGCCAGCAGTGAAGGACGAGGAGCGGCTTACAATGAGCAGTTCTTC. Translating it yields CASSEGRGAAYNEQFF.

In this sample, this clonotype turned up many times. The genes are TRBV30 and TRBJ1-5; 7 nucleotides agree with TRBD1. Germline-derived CDR1 and CDR2 are GTSNPN and SVGIG (reference sequence). V lost 2 bases to trimming and J lost 7 bases; unmatched junction nucleotides: 5. The length of the CDR3 is 13 residues. As DNA, the CDR3 is TGTGCCTGGAGTAAGGCAGGGGGACAGCCCCAGCATTTT. It codes for CAWSKAGGQPQHF. The full variable domain, rest sourced from reference TRBV30 and TRBJ1-5, is SQTIHQWPATLVQPVGSPLSLECTVEGTSNPNLYWYRQAAGRGLQLLFYSVGIGQISSEVPQNLSASRPQDRQFILSSKKLLLSDSGFYLCAWSKAGGQPQHFGDGTRLSIL.

The chain carries TRBV27 and TRBJ1-4; D unresolved. V was cut by 6 bases and J by 0 bases, with 11 bases left in between. Germline CDR1 reads MNHEY; CDR2 reads SMNVEV (reference sequence). This CDR3 comprises 15 residues. CDR3: CASSNVGTTNEKLFF. Here the CDR3 DNA reads TGTGCCAGCAGCAACGTAGGGACAACTAATGAAAAACTGTTTTTT.

The gene calls are TRBV28 and TRBJ2-5; 9 bases align to TRBD1. Germline CDR1 reads MDHEN; CDR2 reads SYDVKM. Unmatched junction bases numbered 10, after V lost 6 bases and J lost 5 bases. CDR3 length: 15 amino acids. Here the CDR3 reads CASRRPTGGAETQYF. DNA for the CDR3: TGTGCCAGCAGACGACCCACAGGGGGCGCCGAGACCCAGTACTTC.

This clonotype was found many times. The CDR3 is CASSFPSGSETQYF. CDR3 coding DNA: TGTGCCAGCAGTTTCCCCAGCGGGAGTGAGACCCAGTACTTC. The chain combines TRBV28 with TRBJ2-5; 8 bases fit TRBD2. Germline CDR1 and CDR2: MDHEN and SYDVKM. The CDR3 is 14 amino acids. With V trimmed by 3 bases and J by 5 bases, 5 bases remained unmatched.

This clonotype was detected ten times or more. The chain uses TRBV9 and TRBJ2-3, with 12 positions matching TRBD2. J lost 4 bases, V lost 4 bases, and 7 bases had no gene match. The CDR3 length is 16 residues. Per germline, CDR1 SGDLS and CDR2 YYNGEE. CDR3 DNA sequence: TGTGCCAGCAGCTCACTAGCGGGAGGAACCGCAGATACGCAGTATTTT. Protein: CASSSLAGGTADTQYF.

This clonotype showed up many times. The chain carries TRBV28 and TRBJ1-5, with D unresolved. Germline V gives CDR1 MDHEN, CDR2 SYDVKM. The CDR3 length is 14 residues. Trimming stripped 5 bases from V and 0 bases from J, with 8 bases between. The CDR3 sequence is CASSVQYSNQPQHF. In DNA form, the CDR3 reads TGTGCCAGCAGTGTTCAGTATAGCAATCAGCCCCAGCATTTT.